The 15 T cell receptor beta chains in this list originate from one sample, sequenced in a study of blood T cell repertoires in COVID-19. Libraries were prepared by immunoSEQ multiplex PCR; TCRdb keeps only in-frame clonotypes and omits some of them. The data show about 210,000 clones, roughly 90% seen once. Sequencing was carried out using PBMCs or T cells enriched from blood (not recorded which). The receptors originated from a woman between 18 and 29 years old who had recovered from COVID-19.

V gene TRBV4-1 combines with J gene TRBJ1-2, with a possible D match to TRBD1 (5 bases). The CDR3 contains 13 residues. The V and J ends lost 4 bases and 0 bases respectively, with 6 bases between them. Germline V gives CDR1 MGHRA, CDR2 YSYEKL. Here the CDR3 reads CASSRQTNYGYTF. The CDR3 DNA reads TGCGCCAGCAGCCGACAGACTAACTATGGCTACACCTTC.

V is TRBV7-9 and J is TRBJ1-1; the D gene is possibly TRBD1 (6 bases). The V end was cut by 2 bases, the J end by 2 bases, with 9 bases between. Germline lookup yields CDR1 SEHNR and CDR2 FQNEAQ (reference sequence). This CDR3 is 14 amino acids long. CDR3 amino acids: CASSLMGANTEAFF. CDR3 coding DNA: TGTGCCAGCAGCTTAATGGGGGCTAACACTGAAGCTTTCTTT.

The chain recombines TRBV29-1 with TRBJ2-7, with a weak D call TRBD2 (7 bases). With 4 bases removed from V and 6 bases from J, the gap between germline ends came to 16 bases. The length of the CDR3 is 13 residues. Germline lookup yields CDR1 SQVTM and CDR2 ANQGSEA. CDR3 sequence reads: CSVAPRGAVEQYF. The CDR3 region has the DNA TGCAGCGTTGCTCCTCGGGGGGCGGTCGAGCAGTACTTC.

This clone appeared a few times. The rearrangement uses TRBV4-2 and TRBJ1-2; 8 positions match TRBD1. The ends lost 2 bases at V and 6 bases at J; junction bases unmatched: 5. Looked up from germline, CDR1 is LGHNA and CDR2 is YNFKEQ. The CDR3 covers 14 residues. CDR3 loop: CASSQTDRANGYTF. CDR3 nucleotide sequence: TGTGCCAGCAGCCAAACGGACAGGGCCAATGGCTACACCTTC.

This clone was counted only a few times. This sample also contains other DNA sequences that code for the same CDR3. The CDR3 loop is CAISEGGSSYNSPLHF. Here the CDR3 DNA reads TGTGCCATCAGTGAGGGGGGGAGTTCCTATAATTCACCCCTCCACTTT. V and J are TRBV10-3 and TRBJ1-6; a weak D match, TRBD1 (5 bases). The CDR3 is 16 amino acids. Trimming cost V 2 bases and J 1 base, with 9 bases left between them. CDR1 and CDR2 from the germline V gene are ENHRY and SYGVKD.

Only a few counts were recorded for this clone. The chain joins TRBV5-1 to TRBJ2-2; the D gene is possibly TRBD2 (6 bases). Germline assignment: CDR1 SGHRS and CDR2 YFSETQ. The CDR3 runs 17 residues. The V gene lost 0 bases and the J gene lost 5 bases, with 17 bases spanning the gap. This chain's CDR3 is CASSLVSGLASTGELFF. For the CDR3, the DNA is TGCGCCAGCAGCTTGGTGTCCGGGCTAGCGTCTACCGGGGAGCTGTTTTTT.

The rearrangement uses TRBV28 and TRBJ1-1, with TRBD1 matching over 7 bases. In germline, CDR1 is MDHEN, CDR2 SYDVKM. V was pared by 5 bases and J by 4 bases, with 13 bases of the junction left unmatched. The CDR3 consists of 16 residues. The CDR3 here is CASSPATMAGGTEAFF. The CDR3 coding sequence is TGTGCCAGCAGTCCCGCTACGATGGCAGGGGGCACTGAAGCTTTCTTT.

CDR3 sequence: CASSPTGANTEAFF. The CDR3 DNA sequence: TGTGCCAGCAGCCCAACAGGGGCTAACACTGAAGCTTTCTTT. The chain employs TRBV27 and TRBJ1-1; 7 nucleotides agree with TRBD1. The J segment lost 2 bases and the V segment lost 6 bases, leaving 6 bases of the junction unmatched. CDR3 length: 14 amino acids. The germline V gene has CDR1 MNHEY and CDR2 SMNVEV (reference sequence).

The genes are TRBV15 and TRBJ1-6; 8 bases line up with TRBD1. The V segment lost 5 bases and the J segment 4 bases; nucleotides outside the gene matches: 10. Germline V lookup: CDR1 LNHNV, CDR2 YYDKDF (reference sequence). This CDR3 has 17 amino acids. Here the CDR3 DNA reads TGTGCCACCAGCGGGGGGACAGGATCCTTGTATAATTCACCCCTCCACTTT. This encodes CATSGGTGSLYNSPLHF. The whole variable domain, remainder taken from reference TRBV15 and TRBJ1-6, is DAMVIQNPRYQVTQFGKPVTLSCSQTLNHNVMYWYQQKSSQAPKLLFHYYDKDFNNEADTPDNFQSRRPNTSFCFLDIRSPGLGDTAMYLCATSGGTGSLYNSPLHFGNGTRLTVT.

The chain combines TRBV7-2 with TRBJ1-5; D possibly corresponds to TRBD1 (6 bases). The CDR3 extends over 18 amino acids. Trimming cost V 5 bases and J 0 bases, with 20 bases left between them. Germline CDR1 is SGHTA and CDR2 is FQGNSA. Written as DNA, the CDR3 is TGTGCCAGCAGCCGTGCCGGGGGGGCAGGCGGTAGCAATCAGCCCCAGCATTTT. This translates into CASSRAGGAGGSNQPQHF.

The chain couples TRBV5-4 to TRBJ2-3, with 8 bases lining up with TRBD2. The V and J ends lost 7 bases and 6 bases, in that order; junction bases with no gene match: 7. This CDR3 region has 13 residues. The germline V gene has CDR1 SGHNT and CDR2 YYREEE (reference sequence). CDR3 residues: CASWPGGVDTQYF. DNA of the CDR3: TGTGCCAGCTGGCCCGGGGGGGTTGATACGCAGTATTTT.

This chain connects TRBV9 to TRBJ1-2, with 7 bases that match TRBD1. The germline V gene encodes CDR1 SGDLS and CDR2 YYNGEE. The CDR3 is made up of 13 amino acids. V was clipped by 3 bases and J by 2 bases; unmatched bases: 1. CDR3 in DNA: TGTGCCAGCAGCGAGGGACAGAACTATGGCTACACCTTC. This translates into CASSEGQNYGYTF.

V gene TRBV24-1 combines with J gene TRBJ1-2; a weak D match, TRBD1 (6 bases). Trimming took 3 bases from V and 8 from J, leaving 27 bases between them. This CDR3 comprises 18 residues. Germline V lookup: CDR1 KGHDR, CDR2 SFDVKD. CDR3 nucleotides: TGTGCCACCAGTGATGCTCAACCGGTAGGGGGTGATTTGGAGGGCTACACCTTC. It translates to CATSDAQPVGGDLEGYTF.

The chain uses TRBV9 and TRBJ1-4; tentative D call: TRBD1 (5 bases). Trimming removed 3 bases at V and 0 bases at J, with 15 bases between. Germline V gene data show CDR1 as SGDLS and CDR2 as YYNGEE. The CDR3 covers 17 residues. CDR3 nucleotides: TGTGCCAGCAGCGCGACGGGACTTGCGGCAACTAATGAAAAACTGTTTTTT. This codes for CASSATGLAATNEKLFF.

The chain is built from TRBV6-4 and TRBJ2-5; 7 bases agree with TRBD2. This CDR3 has 15 amino acids. Germline loops: CDR1 MRHNA, CDR2 SNTAGT. The junction had 8 bases not matched to a gene; V was cut back by 5 bases and J by 2 bases. The CDR3 spells CASSPSGGEQETQYF. The DNA for the CDR3 is TGTGCCAGCAGTCCCAGTGGGGGGGAGCAAGAGACCCAGTACTTC.